The 2 T cell receptor beta chains reported below all come from one sample, sequenced in a study of Ad26.COV2.S vaccination and SARS-CoV-2 variants. Noted treatment: 15 to 20 received Ad26.COV2.S at low or high dose, single or two shots; 5 received placebo; per-sample allocation not given. After the first vaccine or placebo injection, samples were drawn on day 63. Repertoires were generated with immunoSEQ multiplex PCR, while TCRdb's copy carries only in-frame clones and drops some. Among about 330,000 clones listed, about 90% were seen once. The starting material was peripheral blood, obtained in a trial of Ad26.COV2.S vaccine versus placebo. Receptor source: a person aged 18-60 years who received the Ad26.COV2.S COVID-19 vaccine or a placebo.

The rearrangement uses TRBV13 and TRBJ2-5; 13 bases fit TRBD2. The CDR3 covers 16 residues. Germline V gene sequence: CDR1 PRHDT, CDR2 FYEKMQ (reference sequence). V trimming: 0 bases; J trimming: 2 bases; junction bases outside the gene matches: 0. The CDR3 bases are TGTGCCAGCAGCTTAGGACTAGCGGGGGGGCAAGAGACCCAGTACTTC. Its translation: CASSLGLAGGQETQYF. The full variable domain, with the rest looked up from reference TRBV13 and TRBJ2-5, is AAGVIQSPRHLIKEKRETATLKCYPIPRHDTVYWYQQGPGQDPQFLISFYEKMQSDKGSIPDRFSAQQFSDYHSELNMSSLELGDSALYFCASSLGLAGGQETQYFGPGTRLLVL.

This chain joins TRBV7-3 and TRBJ2-3; no reliable D call. Germline V gene data show CDR1 as SGHTA and CDR2 as FQGTGA. This CDR3 region has 15 residues. V was trimmed by 4 bases and J by 8 bases, leaving 19 bases between them. CDR3 sequence reads: CASSSSPGILGTQYF. CDR3 sequence (DNA): TGTGCCAGCAGCTCCTCCCCGGGTATTTTAGGTACGCAGTATTTT.